This passage covers 28 T cell receptor beta chains from one sample sequenced in a study of cytomegalovirus exposure and HLA in healthy donors. Data came from immunoSEQ multiplex PCR; TCRdb stores just in-frame clones and leaves some out. Among about 130,000 clones, about 94% were seen once, and the ten largest hold roughly 1.9%. The sequencing sample was made of PBMCs. These receptors were collected from a man aged 18 to 29 in good health and CMV-seropositive.

The rearrangement uses TRBV27 and TRBJ2-1; D may be TRBD1 (6 bases). This CDR3 is 16 amino acids long. The ends were cut back, 3 bases at V and 2 bases at J, with 14 bases in the middle. Per the germline V gene, CDR1 is MNHEY and CDR2 is SMNVEV (reference sequence). The CDR3 protein is CASSLGQRRTYNEQFF. The CDR3 region has the DNA TGTGCCAGCAGTTTGGGACAACGCCGAACCTACAATGAGCAGTTCTTC.

The rearrangement joins TRBV28 to TRBJ2-1; D gene ambiguous. V was trimmed by 4 bases and J by 4 bases, leaving 11 bases between them. There are 14 residues in the CDR3. Germline loops: CDR1 MDHEN, CDR2 SYDVKM. CDR3 nucleotides: TGTGCCAGCAGTTATAGAGAGATGTACAATGAGCAGTTCTTC. This codes for CASSYREMYNEQFF.

The chain recombines TRBV6-5 with TRBJ1-4; 9 bases map to TRBD1. Germline V gene lookup returns CDR1 MNHEY and CDR2 SVGAGI. Germline trimming cut 5 bases from V and 7 bases from J; bases unmatched to any gene: 5. This CDR3 is 14 amino acids long. The CDR3 loop reads CASSTDRGFEKLFF. CDR3 sequence (DNA): TGTGCCAGCAGTACCGACAGGGGGTTTGAAAAACTGTTTTTT.

The rearrangement links TRBV15 to TRBJ2-5; D gene unclear. This CDR3 is built from 18 residues. Germline V gene data show CDR1 as LNHNV and CDR2 as YYDKDF (reference sequence). The V end was cut by 1 base, the J end by 1 base, with 19 bases between. Here the CDR3 DNA reads TGTGCCACCAGCAGAGGCGAGTCGGGTCGGGTATCCCAAGAGACCCAGTACTTC. Translated, it gives CATSRGESGRVSQETQYF. The full variable domain, completed using reference TRBV15 and TRBJ2-5, is DAMVIQNPRYQVTQFGKPVTLSCSQTLNHNVMYWYQQKSSQAPKLLFHYYDKDFNNEADTPDNFQSRRPNTSFCFLDIRSPGLGDTAMYLCATSRGESGRVSQETQYFGPGTRLLVL.

This clone has only one observation. The genes are TRBV5-4 and TRBJ2-7; 7 bases match TRBD1. Germline loops: CDR1 SGHNT, CDR2 YYREEE (reference sequence). This CDR3 is built from 12 residues. The junction had 0 bases not matched to a gene; V was cut back by 4 bases and J by 2 bases. For the CDR3, the DNA is TGTGCCAGCAGCGACAGGGCCTACGAGCAGTACTTC. Residues: CASSDRAYEQYF. Variable domain in full (rest from reference TRBV5-4 and TRBJ2-7): ETGVTQSPTHLIKTRGQQVTLRCSSQSGHNTVSWYQQALGQGPQFIFQYYREEENGRGNFPPRFSGLQFPNYSSELNVNALELDDSALYLCASSDRAYEQYFGPGTRLTVT.

About this clone: The junction does not match germline at one end; this may be a read error. The chain recombines TRBV18 with TRBJ2-1; 8 positions match TRBD2. The length of the CDR3 is 17 residues. The V gene's germline CDR1 is KGHSH and CDR2 LQKENI. CDR3 nucleotides: TGTGCCAGCTCACCACTAGCGGGACCACTCGGCTACGATGAGCAGTTCTTC. Amino acids: CASSPLAGPLGYDEQFF.

The chain employs TRBV7-2 and TRBJ1-2, with D possibly matching TRBD1 (5 bases). This CDR3 is built from 13 residues. The ends were cut back, 7 bases at V and 4 bases at J, with 13 bases in the middle. CDR1 is SGHTA and CDR2 is FQGNSA in the germline V gene. The CDR3 region is CASNQGTLYGYTF. The CDR3 DNA reads as TGTGCCAGCAACCAGGGAACACTCTATGGCTACACCTTC.

This clone has only one observation. The V call is TRBV19, the J call TRBJ2-7; 8 nucleotides agree with TRBD1. Germline trimming cut 3 bases from V and 4 bases from J; bases unmatched to any gene: 2. Germline V gives CDR1 LNHDA, CDR2 SQIVND (reference sequence). The CDR3 totals 13 residues. The CDR3 region has the DNA TGTGCCAGTAGTATGGACAGGGCGTACGAGCAGTACTTC. Its translation: CASSMDRAYEQYF.

The chain recombines TRBV7-8 with TRBJ2-5; no firm D call. Trimming took 1 base from V and 7 from J, leaving 10 bases between them. The CDR3 runs 13 residues. Germline assignment: CDR1 SGHVS and CDR2 FQNEAQ. Written as DNA, the CDR3 is TGTGCCAGCAGCTTAGTTCTCCTCGGGACCCAGTACTTC. It is translated as CASSLVLLGTQYF.

The DNA of the CDR3 is TGTGCCAGCTCACTGACCGGGACTAGCTCCTACGAGCAGTACTTC. It yields the protein CASSLTGTSSYEQYF. The chain employs TRBV18 and TRBJ2-7; 8 bases are a match to TRBD2. Losses at the gene ends were 4 bases for V and 0 bases for J; bases not matched to a gene: 5. Germline assignment: CDR1 KGHSH and CDR2 LQKENI. The CDR3 is 15 residues long.

This clone was counted a single time. V usage is TRBV4-1 and J usage is TRBJ2-7; 9 bases fit TRBD1. V gave up 4 bases and J gave up 4 bases; unmatched junction bases: 11. This CDR3 is built from 16 residues. Germline V gives CDR1 MGHRA, CDR2 YSYEKL. DNA of the CDR3: TGCGCCAGCAGCCGAACGACAGGGGGGCACCTATACGAGCAGTACTTC. This sequence encodes CASSRTTGGHLYEQYF.

This sequence joins TRBV5-6 and TRBJ2-7; D is perhaps TRBD2 (5 bases). The V end was cut by 6 bases, the J end by 0 bases, with 19 bases between. Germline lookup yields CDR1 SGHDT and CDR2 YYEEEE. There are 16 residues in the CDR3. The chain's CDR3 is CASTPRAGISSYEQYF. The CDR3 DNA reads TGTGCCAGCACCCCTCGCGCGGGTATCAGCTCCTACGAGCAGTACTTC.

V gene TRBV2 combines with J gene TRBJ2-5; D is possibly TRBD1 (8 bases). Per germline, CDR1 SNHLY and CDR2 FYNNEI. CDR3 length: 15 residues. V was clipped by 4 bases and J by 5 bases, with 17 bases between them. In DNA form, the CDR3 reads TGTGCCAGCAGTGCGGCTGGACAGGGAGGGGAGACCCAGTACTTC. Translation gives CASSAAGQGGETQYF.

The chain links TRBV28 to TRBJ2-7, with a tentative D call TRBD1 (6 bases). V shed 7 bases and J shed 10 bases, with 14 bases lying between them. The CDR3 totals 11 residues. Germline CDR1 and CDR2: MDHEN and SYDVKM. CDR3 residues: CASTPGQRQYF. The CDR3, as DNA: TGTGCCAGCACCCCAGGACAGAGACAGTACTTC.

J is TRBJ1-2 and V is TRBV4-2; a weak D match, TRBD1 (6 bases). CDR1 LGHNA and CDR2 YNFKEQ come from the germline V gene. V was clipped by 4 bases and J by 8 bases, with 17 bases between them. The CDR3 has 14 amino acids. The CDR3 DNA sequence: TGTGCCAGCAGCCCGGGACAAGGGCATCAGGGCTACACCTTC. Amino acid sequence: CASSPGQGHQGYTF.

The V call is TRBV5-4, the J call TRBJ2-1; D is unresolved. V lost 0 bases to trimming and J lost 2 bases, with 9 bases between them. This CDR3 is built from 15 residues. Germline V gives CDR1 SGHNT, CDR2 YYREEE (reference sequence). CDR3 region: CASSLGGSTYNEQFF. In DNA form, the CDR3 reads TGTGCCAGCAGCTTGGGCGGTTCGACCTACAATGAGCAGTTCTTC.

The CDR3 is CASSLSVSGRETQYF. The CDR3 DNA is TGTGCCAGCAGTTTATCTGTGAGCGGGCGGGAGACCCAGTACTTC. The V and J genes are TRBV27 and TRBJ2-5; D might be TRBD2 (6 bases). V was cut by 0 bases and J by 5 bases, with 13 bases left in between. Germline values: CDR1 MNHEY, CDR2 SMNVEV (reference sequence). This CDR3 has 15 amino acids.

The V and J genes are TRBV9 and TRBJ2-3; D is ambiguous. Germline V gene lookup returns CDR1 SGDLS and CDR2 YYNGEE. Trimming removed 0 bases from V and 2 bases from J, with 4 bases in between. The CDR3 loop spans 13 amino acids. This CDR3 is CASSVVHTDTQYF. The CDR3 nucleotides read TGTGCCAGCAGCGTAGTCCACACAGATACGCAGTATTTT. Filled out from reference TRBV9 and TRBJ2-3, the complete variable domain reads DSGVTQTPKHLITATGQRVTLRCSPRSGDLSVYWYQQSLDQGLQFLIQYYNGEERAKGNILERFSAQQFPDLHSELNLSSLELGDSALYFCASSVVHTDTQYFGPGTRLTVL.

The V gene is TRBV5-4, the J gene TRBJ2-3; 7 positions match TRBD2. The CDR3 spans 16 residues. CDR1 SGHNT and CDR2 YYREEE come from the germline V gene (reference sequence). With 4 bases clipped from V and 1 base from J, the junction kept 9 bases outside the gene matches. Here the CDR3 DNA reads TGTGCCAGCAGCACGGATGGGGCGGGGGGCACAGATACGCAGTATTTT. It encodes CASSTDGAGGTDTQYF.

V usage is TRBV7-8 and J usage is TRBJ1-5; D gene unclear. Germline V gene lookup returns CDR1 SGHVS and CDR2 FQNEAQ. CDR3 length: 15 amino acids. The V end lost 1 base, the J end lost 2 bases, and 9 bases lay between the germline ends. DNA for the CDR3: TGTGCCAGCAGCTTAGAGGCGGCAGGCAATCAGCCCCAGCATTTT. Protein product: CASSLEAAGNQPQHF.

The chain uses TRBV5-8 and TRBJ2-3; the D gene is possibly TRBD1 (6 bases). The V end lost 5 bases, the J end lost 1 base, and 11 bases lay between the germline ends. The germline V gene has CDR1 SGHTS and CDR2 YDEGEE. The CDR3 is 14 amino acids. The CDR3 protein is CASSSRTGTDTQYF. DNA for the CDR3: TGTGCCAGCAGTTCGAGGACAGGCACAGATACGCAGTATTTT.

Remarks on this clone: At one boundary the junction diverges from the germline segment, which might be a read error. The chain employs TRBV27 and TRBJ2-7; TRBD1 matches 7 bases. CDR1 is MNHEY and CDR2 is SMNVEV in the germline V gene (reference sequence). This CDR3 comprises 15 residues. CDR3 sequence reads: CAGRPKTGSSYEQYF. CDR3 nucleotide sequence: TGTGCCGGCAGGCCCAAGACAGGGAGCTCCTACGAGCAGTACTTC.

The J gene is TRBJ2-7, the V gene TRBV5-6; 8 bases are shared with TRBD1. After removal of 5 bases from V and 1 base from J, the junction contained 14 bases not matched to a gene. This CDR3 is 17 amino acids long. CDR1 is SGHDT, CDR2 YYEEEE, per germline. CDR3 nucleotide sequence: TGTGCCAGCAGTGAACCGGGACAGGAAATTGGGTCCTACGAGCAGTACTTC. This gives the protein CASSEPGQEIGSYEQYF.

The V and J genes are TRBV7-8 and TRBJ2-1; no clear D. V gave up 6 bases and J gave up 5 bases, with 14 bases separating them. CDR1 SGHVS and CDR2 FQNEAQ come from the germline V gene. The CDR3 spans 14 residues. The CDR3 nucleotides are TGTGCCAGCAGTCCCGTTTCGGTCGACAATGAGCAGTTCTTC. Translated: CASSPVSVDNEQFF.

The chain carries TRBV29-1 and TRBJ2-3, with D possibly matching TRBD2 (7 bases). The ends were cut back, 4 bases at V and 5 bases at J, with 19 bases in the middle. The V gene's germline CDR1 is SQVTM and CDR2 ANQGSEA. The CDR3 length is 15 residues. CDR3 in amino acids: CSVGGGRAVGDTQYF. The CDR3 DNA is TGCAGCGTTGGAGGGGGGAGGGCCGTAGGAGATACGCAGTATTTT.

The rearrangement joins TRBV11-2 to TRBJ2-7, with 11 bases lining up with TRBD2. The trim removed 5 bases at V and 4 bases at J, leaving 10 bases unmatched. Germline V CDR1 and CDR2: SGHAT, FQNNGV. CDR3 length: 16 amino acids. The CDR3 spells CASSRRLAGTEYEQYF. CDR3 nucleotides: TGTGCCAGCAGCCGTCGACTAGCGGGGACCGAATACGAGCAGTACTTC.

The chain couples TRBV5-1 to TRBJ1-1; possible D gene TRBD1, 5 bases. This CDR3 is 15 amino acids long. Per the germline V gene, CDR1 is SGHRS and CDR2 is YFSETQ. V dropped 6 bases and J dropped 0 bases, with 15 bases sitting between them. The CDR3 DNA reads as TGCGCCAGCACGCCGACAGAGAAGTTGAACACTGAAGCTTTCTTT. Amino acid sequence: CASTPTEKLNTEAFF.

The chain couples TRBV6-5 to TRBJ2-2; D is unclear. The V end was cut by 5 bases, the J end by 1 base, with 8 bases between. Looked up from germline, CDR1 is MNHEY and CDR2 is SVGAGI. There are 14 residues in the CDR3. The CDR3 bases are TGTGCCAGCAGTCCCATGTTGAACACCGGGGAGCTGTTTTTT. This translates into CASSPMLNTGELFF.